These T cell receptor beta chains were read from a single sample in a study of identical twins. TCRdb ran MiXCR on the 5' RACE reads and lists one entry per CDR3 protein. The sample includes about 520,000 distinct CDR3 sequences, approximately 22% seen only once; the top ten take about 0.91%. These sequences were also reported in another study, on T cells expressing NK-cell markers.

Source material: CD4+ T cells sorted from blood. These receptors originate from a woman aged 18-35 years in good health. The CDR3 runs from the conserved cysteine through the conserved F or W. A D gene is named only where the DNA matches it firmly. Size values are once, few and many counts, or a class for expanded clones, and some rows have none.

D: .; size: few; J: TRBJ2-4; V: TRBV6-5; DNA: TGTGCCAGCAGTTGGGGGGGCGGTACTCCGTCTGTTAAAAACATTCAGTACTTC; CDR3: CASSWGGGTPSVKNIQYF
D: .; size: .; J: TRBJ2-6; V: TRBV11-1; DNA: TGTGCCAGCAGCCCCAGACCGGGGCAGTCGGCTGGGGCCAACGTCCTGACTTTC; CDR3: CASSPRPGQSAGANVLTF
D: TRBD2; size: .; J: TRBJ2-5; V: TRBV7-8; DNA: TGTGCCAGCAGGTCGTCTGGGGGGGCCCAGTACTTC; CDR3: CASRSSGGAQYF
D: TRBD1; size: many; J: TRBJ2-5; V: TRBV29-1; DNA: TGCAGCGTAGCTCCAGGGGGCGGCGAGACCCAGTACTTC; CDR3: CSVAPGGGETQYF
D: .; size: many; J: TRBJ2-3; V: TRBV5-1; DNA: TGCGCCAGCAGCTTGGACCCTGGCACAGATACGCAGTATTTT; CDR3: CASSLDPGTDTQYF
D: .; size: few; J: TRBJ2-3; V: TRBV24-1; DNA: TGTGCCACCAGTGACCGCTCAGGGGTATCGCAGTATTTT; CDR3: CATSDRSGVSQYF
D: TRBD2; size: few; J: TRBJ2-1; V: TRBV20-1; DNA: TGCAGTGCTAAACGCCCGCCGGGGACTAGTGGGTTCTTC; CDR3: CSAKRPPGTSGFF
D: .; size: few; J: TRBJ2-5; V: TRBV20-1; DNA: TGCAGTGCTAGAGATCAAGGGGGGGAGACCCAGTACTTC; CDR3: CSARDQGGETQYF
D: .; size: .; J: TRBJ2-1; V: TRBV7-9; DNA: TGTGCCACGCCGGGGACATCCTACAATGAGCAGTTCTTC; CDR3: CATPGTSYNEQFF
D: TRBD1; size: .; J: TRBJ2-7; V: TRBV4-3; DNA: TGCGCCAGCAGCCAATTGACAGGGCTCGAGCAGTACTTC; CDR3: CASSQLTGLEQYF
D: TRBD1; size: many; J: TRBJ1-1; V: TRBV6-1; DNA: TGTGCCAGCAGTGACAGGGGGGGGAACACTGAAGCTTTCTTT; CDR3: CASSDRGGNTEAFF
D: .; size: .; J: TRBJ2-7; V: TRBV6-6; DNA: TGTGCCAGCAGGGCTGGATCTGGCTACGAGCAGTACTTC; CDR3: CASRAGSGYEQYF
D: .; size: few; J: TRBJ2-5; V: TRBV5-1; DNA: TGCGCCAGCAGCTCGCCCGAGAGCGAGACCCAGTACTTC; CDR3: CASSSPESETQYF
D: .; size: many; J: TRBJ1-1; V: TRBV15; DNA: TGTGCCACCAGCAGAGAAAAGGGGCTGAACACTGAAGCTTTCTTT; CDR3: CATSREKGLNTEAFF
D: .; size: .; J: TRBJ2-7; V: TRBV20-1; DNA: TGCAGTGCTAGAGATCCGGGACGGCGGTCCTACGAGCAGTACTTC; CDR3: CSARDPGRRSYEQYF
D: .; size: .; J: TRBJ1-5; V: TRBV3-1; DNA: TGTGCCAGCAGCCAAGATGCCGGGCAGCCCCAGCATTTT; CDR3: CASSQDAGQPQHF
D: .; size: few; J: TRBJ1-2; V: TRBV5-5; DNA: TGTGCCAGCAGCCCTGGTCCCGGGGAAGTTGGCTACACCTTC; CDR3: CASSPGPGEVGYTF